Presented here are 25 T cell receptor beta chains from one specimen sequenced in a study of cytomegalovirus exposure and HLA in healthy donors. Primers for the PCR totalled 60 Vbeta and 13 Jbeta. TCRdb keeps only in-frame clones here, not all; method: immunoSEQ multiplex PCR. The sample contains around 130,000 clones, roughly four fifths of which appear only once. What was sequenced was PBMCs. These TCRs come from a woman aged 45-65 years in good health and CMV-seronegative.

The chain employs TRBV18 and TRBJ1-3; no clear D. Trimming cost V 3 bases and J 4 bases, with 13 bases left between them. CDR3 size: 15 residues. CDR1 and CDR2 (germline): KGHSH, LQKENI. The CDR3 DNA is TGTGCCAGCTCACCGAATTCAGTTATCGGAAACACCATATATTTT. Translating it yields CASSPNSVIGNTIYF. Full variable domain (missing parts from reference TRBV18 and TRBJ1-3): NAGVMQNPRHLVRRRGQEARLRCSPMKGHSHVYWYRQLPEEGLKFMVYLQKENIIDESGMPKERFSAEFPKEGPSILRIQQVVRGDSAAYFCASSPNSVIGNTIYFGEGSWLTVV.

The CDR3 sequence: CASSPPGGGANLQETQYF. CDR3 nucleotides: TGTGCCAGCAGCCCCCCGGGGGGCGGGGCTAACCTACAAGAGACCCAGTACTTC. V usage is TRBV5-6 and J usage is TRBJ2-5; possibly TRBD2 for D (7 bases). V gave up 4 bases and J gave up 2 bases, with 24 bases separating them. The germline V gene has CDR1 SGHDT and CDR2 YYEEEE. The length of the CDR3 is 18 residues.

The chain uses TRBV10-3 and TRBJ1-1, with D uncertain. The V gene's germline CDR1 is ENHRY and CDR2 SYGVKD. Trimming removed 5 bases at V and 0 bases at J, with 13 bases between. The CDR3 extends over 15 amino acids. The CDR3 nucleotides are TGTGCCATCAGTAACAGTCATGCTCTGAACACTGAAGCTTTCTTT. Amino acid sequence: CAISNSHALNTEAFF.

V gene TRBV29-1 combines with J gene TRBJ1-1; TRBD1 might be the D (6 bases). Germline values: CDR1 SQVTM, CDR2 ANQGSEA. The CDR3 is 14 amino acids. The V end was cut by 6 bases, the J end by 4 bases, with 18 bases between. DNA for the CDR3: TGCAGCGTAGGACCGGGCAGGGGCTCCACTGAAGCTTTCTTT. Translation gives CSVGPGRGSTEAFF.

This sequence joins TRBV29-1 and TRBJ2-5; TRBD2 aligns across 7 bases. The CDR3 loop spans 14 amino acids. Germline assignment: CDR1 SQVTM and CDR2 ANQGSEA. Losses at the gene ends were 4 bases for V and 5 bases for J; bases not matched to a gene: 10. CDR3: CSVAGRGGRETQYF. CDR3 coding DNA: TGCAGCGTTGCCGGACGCGGGGGTCGGGAGACCCAGTACTTC.

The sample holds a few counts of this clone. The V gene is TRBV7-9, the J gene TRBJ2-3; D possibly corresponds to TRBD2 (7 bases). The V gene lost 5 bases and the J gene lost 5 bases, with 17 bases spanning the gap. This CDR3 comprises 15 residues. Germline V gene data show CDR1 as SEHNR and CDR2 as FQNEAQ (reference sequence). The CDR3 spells CASSARGGEEDTQYF. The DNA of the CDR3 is TGTGCCAGCAGCGCTAGGGGGGGCGAGGAAGATACGCAGTATTTT.

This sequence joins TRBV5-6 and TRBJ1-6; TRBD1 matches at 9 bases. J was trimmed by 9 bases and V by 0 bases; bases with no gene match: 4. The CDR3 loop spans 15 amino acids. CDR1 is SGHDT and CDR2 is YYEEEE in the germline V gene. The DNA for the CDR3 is TGTGCCAGCAGCTTGGTAGACAGGGGGAGTTCACCCCTCCACTTT. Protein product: CASSLVDRGSSPLHF.

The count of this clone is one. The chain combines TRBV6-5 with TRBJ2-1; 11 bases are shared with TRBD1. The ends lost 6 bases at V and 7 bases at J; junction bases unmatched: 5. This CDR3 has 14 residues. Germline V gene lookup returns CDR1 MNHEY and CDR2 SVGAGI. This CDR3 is CASSEDRGLNEQFF. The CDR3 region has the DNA TGTGCCAGCAGCGAGGACAGGGGGCTTAATGAGCAGTTCTTC.

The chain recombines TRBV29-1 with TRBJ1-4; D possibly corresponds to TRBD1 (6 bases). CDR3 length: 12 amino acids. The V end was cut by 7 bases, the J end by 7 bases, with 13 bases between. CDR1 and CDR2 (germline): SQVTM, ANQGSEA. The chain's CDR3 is CSAHGTSEKLFF. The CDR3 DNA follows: TGCAGCGCCCACGGGACAAGTGAAAAACTGTTTTTT.

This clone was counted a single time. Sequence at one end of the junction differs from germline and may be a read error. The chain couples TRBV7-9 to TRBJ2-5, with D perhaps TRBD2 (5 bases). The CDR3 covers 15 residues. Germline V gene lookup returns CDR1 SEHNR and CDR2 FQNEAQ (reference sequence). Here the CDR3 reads CSSSFNVGEGETQYF. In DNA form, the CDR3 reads TGTTCCAGCAGCTTTAATGTGGGAGAGGGAGAGACCCAGTACTTC.

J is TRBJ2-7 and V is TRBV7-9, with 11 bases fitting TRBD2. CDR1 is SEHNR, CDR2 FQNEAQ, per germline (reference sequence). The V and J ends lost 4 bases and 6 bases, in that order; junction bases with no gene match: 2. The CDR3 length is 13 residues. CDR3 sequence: CASSSLAGGEQYF. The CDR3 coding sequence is TGTGCCAGCAGCTCCCTAGCGGGGGGCGAGCAGTACTTC.

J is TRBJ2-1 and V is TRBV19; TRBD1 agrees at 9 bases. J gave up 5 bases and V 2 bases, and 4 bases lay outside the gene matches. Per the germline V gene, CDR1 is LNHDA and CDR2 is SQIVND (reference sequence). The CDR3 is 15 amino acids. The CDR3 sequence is CASSIPRTGDNEQFF. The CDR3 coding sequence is TGTGCCAGTAGTATACCTCGGACAGGGGACAATGAGCAGTTCTTC.

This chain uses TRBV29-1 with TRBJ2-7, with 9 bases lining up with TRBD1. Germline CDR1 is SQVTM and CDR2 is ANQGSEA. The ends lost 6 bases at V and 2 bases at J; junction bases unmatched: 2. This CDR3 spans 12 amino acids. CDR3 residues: CSVRTGAYEQYF. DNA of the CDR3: TGCAGCGTGCGGACAGGGGCCTACGAGCAGTACTTC.

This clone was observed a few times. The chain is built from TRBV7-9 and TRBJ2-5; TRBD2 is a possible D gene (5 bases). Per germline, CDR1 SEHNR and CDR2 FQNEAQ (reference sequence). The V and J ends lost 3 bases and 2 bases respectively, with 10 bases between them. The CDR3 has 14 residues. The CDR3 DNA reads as TGTGCCAGCAGCTTCGGGGTTTTGCAAGAGACCCAGTACTTC. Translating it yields CASSFGVLQETQYF.

The CDR3 reads CASSVGQGEGGELFF. The CDR3 DNA reads as TGTGCCAGCAGTGTGGGACAGGGGGAAGGCGGGGAGCTGTTTTTT. The chain employs TRBV27 and TRBJ2-2, with 11 bases lining up with TRBD1. V gave up 5 bases and J gave up 7 bases; unmatched junction bases: 6. In germline, CDR1 is MNHEY, CDR2 SMNVEV (reference sequence). CDR3 length: 15 amino acids.

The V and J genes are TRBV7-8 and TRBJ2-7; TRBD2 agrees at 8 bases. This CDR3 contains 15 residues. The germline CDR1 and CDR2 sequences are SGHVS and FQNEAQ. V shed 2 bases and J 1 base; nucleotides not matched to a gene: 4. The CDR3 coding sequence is TGTGCCAGCAGCTTACCTTTAGCGGGGTCCTACGAGCAGTACTTC. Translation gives CASSLPLAGSYEQYF.

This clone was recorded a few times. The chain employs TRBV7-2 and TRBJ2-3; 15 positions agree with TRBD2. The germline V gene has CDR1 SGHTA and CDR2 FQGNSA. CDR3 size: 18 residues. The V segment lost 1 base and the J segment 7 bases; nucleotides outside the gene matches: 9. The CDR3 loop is CASSLEGTSGRFRNTQYF. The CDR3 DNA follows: TGTGCCAGCAGCTTAGAGGGGACTAGCGGGAGGTTCAGGAATACGCAGTATTTT.

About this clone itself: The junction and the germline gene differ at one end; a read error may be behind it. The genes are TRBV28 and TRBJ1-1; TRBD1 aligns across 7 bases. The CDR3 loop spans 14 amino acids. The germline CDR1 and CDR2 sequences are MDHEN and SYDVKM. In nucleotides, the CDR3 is TGTGCCAGCATGACCCCCGGGACAGAGCGTGAATCTTTCTTT. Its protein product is CASMTPGTERESFF.

The CDR3 sequence is CASSLPGAGYTF. Written as DNA, the CDR3 is TGTGCCAGCAGTTTACCAGGCGCTGGCTACACCTTC. This chain connects TRBV27 to TRBJ1-2, with D unclear. The V gene's germline CDR1 is MNHEY and CDR2 SMNVEV (reference sequence). The V end was cut by 2 bases, the J end by 7 bases, with 8 bases between. The CDR3 runs 12 residues.

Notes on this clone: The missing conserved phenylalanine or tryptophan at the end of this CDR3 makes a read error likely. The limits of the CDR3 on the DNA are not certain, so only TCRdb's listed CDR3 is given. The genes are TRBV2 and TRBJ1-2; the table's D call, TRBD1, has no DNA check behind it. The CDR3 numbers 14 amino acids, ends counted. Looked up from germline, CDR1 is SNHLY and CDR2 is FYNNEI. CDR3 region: CASRENLRDRGRFL.

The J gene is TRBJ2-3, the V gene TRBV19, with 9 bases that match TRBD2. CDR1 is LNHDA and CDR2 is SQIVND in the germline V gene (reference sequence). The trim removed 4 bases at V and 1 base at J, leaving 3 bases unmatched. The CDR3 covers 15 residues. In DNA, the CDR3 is TGTGCCAGTAGTAGAGTAGCGGGAGGCACAGATACGCAGTATTTT. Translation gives CASSRVAGGTDTQYF.

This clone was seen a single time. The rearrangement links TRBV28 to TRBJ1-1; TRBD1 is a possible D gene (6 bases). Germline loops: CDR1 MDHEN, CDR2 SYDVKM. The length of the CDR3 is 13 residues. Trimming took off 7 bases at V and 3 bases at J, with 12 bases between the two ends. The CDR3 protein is CASNDRPHTEAFF. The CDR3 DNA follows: TGTGCCAGCAACGACAGGCCCCACACTGAAGCTTTCTTT.

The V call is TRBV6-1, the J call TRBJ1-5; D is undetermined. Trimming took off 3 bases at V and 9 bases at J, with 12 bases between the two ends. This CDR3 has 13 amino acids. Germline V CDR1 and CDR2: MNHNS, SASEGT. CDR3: CASSDRRGSPQHF. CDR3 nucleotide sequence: TGTGCCAGCAGTGACCGGAGAGGGTCGCCCCAGCATTTT.

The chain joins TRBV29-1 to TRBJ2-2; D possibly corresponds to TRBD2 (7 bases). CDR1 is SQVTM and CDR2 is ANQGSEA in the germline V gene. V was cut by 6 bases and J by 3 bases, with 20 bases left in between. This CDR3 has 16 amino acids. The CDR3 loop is CSVVRGGGRDTGELFF. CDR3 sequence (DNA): TGCAGCGTCGTCAGGGGAGGGGGGAGAGACACCGGGGAGCTGTTTTTT.

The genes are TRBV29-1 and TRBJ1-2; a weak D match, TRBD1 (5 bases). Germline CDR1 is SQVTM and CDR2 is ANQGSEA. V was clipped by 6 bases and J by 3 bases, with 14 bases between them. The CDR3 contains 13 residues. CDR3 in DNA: TGCAGCGTCGGGGCAGCGGGCCACTATGGCTACACCTTC. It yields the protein CSVGAAGHYGYTF.